This is a list of T cell receptor beta chains from one sample in a study of T-cell memory formation after mild COVID-19. TCRdb recomputed calls from the 5' RACE reads with MiXCR, one row per CDR3 protein. The data contain roughly 510,000 distinct CDR3 sequences, around a sixth of them singletons. The sample was PBMCs or a T cell subset sorted from them (not recorded which). The source of these receptors is an adult woman who had mild COVID-19 (a few samples of this study predate the infection). Cell type and time point are not known. CDR3s include the opening cysteine and the closing phenylalanine or tryptophan. D genes are given only for firm matches. Clone sizes are given selectively: once, few, many, or a class where the clone is expanded.

d_call j_call clone_size v_call cdr3_aa cdr3_nt
TRBD1 TRBJ2-7 NA TRBV7-9 CASSPGRDREDTYEQYF TGTGCCAGCAGCCCGGGCAGGGACAGGGAGGACACCTACGAGCAGTACTTC
NA TRBJ1-4 few TRBV19 CASSTNPLRLNEKLFF TGTGCCAGTAGTACTAATCCACTGAGACTTAATGAAAAACTGTTTTTT
NA TRBJ1-6 NA TRBV15 CATSPYSSSVRLSPLHF TGTGCCACCAGCCCCTACAGCTCCAGTGTCCGCCTTTCACCCCTCCACTTT
NA TRBJ2-1 few TRBV27 CASNVGGNHRSTQFF TGTGCCAGTAATGTAGGGGGTAACCACCGGTCCACGCAGTTCTTC
TRBD1 TRBJ1-1 NA TRBV3-1 CASSQYPGGKTLNTEAFF TGTGCCAGCAGCCAATACCCAGGGGGCAAAACTTTGAACACTGAAGCTTTCTTT
NA TRBJ1-2 NA TRBV27 CANPRTVNYGYTF TGTGCCAACCCCCGGACAGTAAACTATGGCTACACCTTC
NA TRBJ1-1 NA TRBV7-8 CASSPHRVRTEAFF TGTGCCAGCAGCCCCCACAGGGTTCGGACTGAAGCTTTCTTT
NA TRBJ2-7 NA TRBV12-3/TRBV12-4 CASSLLAFYEQYF TGTGCCAGCAGTCTACTAGCTTTCTACGAGCAGTACTTC
NA TRBJ2-1 NA TRBV28 CASVPTRRYSPGEQFF TGTGCCAGCGTACCGACTCGCAGGTACTCTCCGGGTGAGCAGTTCTTC
NA TRBJ2-5 NA TRBV7-3 CASSPGLGRGQETQYF TGTGCCAGCAGCCCAGGTTTGGGTAGGGGGCAAGAGACCCAGTACTTC
NA TRBJ1-5 many TRBV20-1 CSAGTPRGYYSNQPQHF TGCAGTGCTGGGACACCCAGGGGATATTATAGCAATCAGCCCCAGCATTTT
NA TRBJ2-5 few TRBV14 CASSQELGKTQYF TGTGCCAGCAGCCAAGAGCTGGGGAAGACCCAGTACTTC
TRBD1 TRBJ2-3 NA TRBV19 CASSRDRGGDTQYF TGTGCCAGTAGTAGGGACAGGGGTGGAGATACGCAGTATTTT
NA TRBJ1-1 few TRBV30 CAWSRYNTEAFF TGTGCCTGGAGCAGGTATAACACTGAAGCTTTCTTT
NA TRBJ1-2 many TRBV5-6 CASSLDRDGYTF TGTGCCAGCAGCTTGGACAGGGATGGCTACACCTTC
TRBD2 TRBJ2-5 few TRBV5-6 CASSVGASGGQETQYF TGTGCCAGCAGCGTTGGGGCTAGCGGGGGGCAAGAGACCCAGTACTTC
NA TRBJ2-2 few TRBV9 CASSVGGGRTGELFF TGTGCCAGCAGCGTAGGAGGGGGGCGTACCGGGGAGCTGTTTTTT
NA TRBJ2-3 NA TRBV7-9 CASSWIRQVTDTQYF TGTGCCAGCAGCTGGATCCGACAGGTCACAGATACGCAGTATTTT
TRBD2 TRBJ2-7 NA TRBV5-1 CASSLRAGAGSSYEQYF TGCGCCAGCAGCTTGAGAGCGGGAGCTGGGAGCTCCTACGAGCAGTACTTC
TRBD2 TRBJ2-1 NA TRBV7-9 CASSRLAGVNEQFF TGTGCCAGCAGCCGACTAGCGGGAGTGAATGAGCAGTTCTTC
TRBD1 TRBJ2-2 once TRBV7-3 CASSLWTGRGTGELFF TGTGCCAGCAGCTTATGGACAGGGCGGGGCACCGGGGAGCTGTTTTTT
NA TRBJ2-7 NA TRBV7-8 CASSFHRLRWGDEQYF TGTGCCAGCAGCTTTCATCGTCTTCGGTGGGGGGACGAGCAGTACTTC
TRBD2 TRBJ2-3 NA TRBV9 CASSVAGGGAGTDTQYF TGTGCCAGCAGCGTAGCGGGCGGGGGGGCTGGCACAGATACGCAGTATTTT
NA TRBJ2-5 NA TRBV27 CASSFRGARQETQYF TGTGCCAGCAGTTTCCGGGGGGCGCGGCAAGAGACCCAGTACTTC
TRBD2 TRBJ2-3 few TRBV25-1 CASSQAGGIDTQYF TGTGCCAGCAGCCAAGCGGGAGGAATAGATACGCAGTATTTT
TRBD1 TRBJ1-2 few TRBV25-1 CASSEQGATYGYTF TGTGCCAGCAGTGAACAGGGGGCTACCTATGGCTACACCTTC
NA TRBJ2-1 few TRBV7-3 CASSFTGNDEQFF TGTGCCAGCAGCTTTACGGGGAACGATGAGCAGTTCTTC
TRBD2 TRBJ2-1 NA TRBV4-1 CASSPVAGGVVYNEQFF TGCGCCAGCAGCCCTGTAGCGGGGGGGGTAGTCTACAATGAGCAGTTCTTC
NA TRBJ1-1 few TRBV5-1 CASSFQGLGTEAFF TGCGCCAGCAGCTTTCAGGGTTTAGGCACTGAAGCTTTCTTT
TRBD1 TRBJ1-1 few TRBV27 CASSFQGENTEAFF TGTGCCAGCAGTTTCCAGGGGGAGAACACTGAAGCTTTCTTT
NA TRBJ2-1 few TRBV3-1 CASSQELTNNEQFF TGTGCCAGCAGCCAAGAGCTGACTAACAATGAGCAGTTCTTC
NA TRBJ2-7 few TRBV20-1 CSASIVGNEQYF TGCAGTGCTAGTATCGTTGGAAACGAGCAGTACTTC
TRBD2 TRBJ2-1 NA TRBV6-2/TRBV6-3 CASRTGTSGRDEQFF TGTGCCAGCAGAACCGGGACTAGCGGGCGCGATGAGCAGTTCTTC
NA TRBJ1-2 few TRBV12-3/TRBV12-4 CASNLGYGYTF TGTGCCAGCAACCTCGGGTATGGCTACACCTTC
NA TRBJ2-7 NA TRBV19 CASSIDIPRDGYEQYF TGTGCCAGTAGTATAGATATCCCGCGGGACGGCTACGAGCAGTACTTC
NA TRBJ2-2 many TRBV12-3/TRBV12-4 CASSLLPGAGELFF TGTGCCAGCAGTTTACTTCCAGGCGCCGGGGAGCTGTTTTTT
TRBD2 TRBJ2-5 NA TRBV6-6 CASSYGRGGQETQYF TGTGCCAGCAGTTACGGGCGGGGGGGCCAAGAGACCCAGTACTTC
TRBD1 TRBJ2-1 NA TRBV2 CASSHGQGANILEEQFF TGTGCCAGCAGCCACGGACAGGGGGCGAACATTCTAGAAGAGCAGTTCTTC
NA TRBJ2-7 few TRBV18 CASSPPGYPAEQYF TGTGCCAGCTCCCCCCCGGGCTACCCCGCCGAGCAGTACTTC
NA TRBJ2-1 NA TRBV12-3/TRBV12-4 CASSLDGNSYNEQFF TGTGCCAGCAGTTTAGACGGTAACTCCTACAATGAGCAGTTCTTC
NA TRBJ2-2 NA TRBV6-1 CASRKPPGSTGELFF TGTGCCAGCAGGAAGCCCCCCGGGAGCACCGGGGAGCTGTTTTTT
NA TRBJ2-3 NA TRBV3-1 CASSQDVLTWYTQYF TGTGCCAGCAGCCAAGATGTATTGACGTGGTATACGCAGTATTTT
TRBD2 TRBJ2-1 NA TRBV14 CASSPTSGGAGEQFF TGTGCCAGCAGCCCAACTAGCGGGGGGGCCGGTGAGCAGTTCTTC
NA TRBJ1-5 NA TRBV6-2/TRBV6-3 CASDGYSNQPQHF TGTGCCAGCGACGGGTATAGCAATCAGCCCCAGCATTTT
TRBD1 TRBJ2-6 NA TRBV11-1 CASSPRTGSSGANVLTF TGTGCCAGCAGCCCTCGGACAGGGAGCTCTGGGGCCAACGTCCTGACTTTC
NA TRBJ2-7 NA TRBV5-8 CASSLNYNEQYF TGTGCCAGCAGCTTGAACTACAACGAGCAGTACTTC
TRBD1 TRBJ2-1 NA TRBV4-1 CASSQGRQGPFDNEQFF TGCGCCAGCAGCCAAGGGAGACAGGGTCCCTTTGACAATGAGCAGTTCTTC
NA TRBJ1-4 NA TRBV14 CASSQVLNEKLFF TGTGCCAGCAGCCAAGTACTTAATGAAAAACTGTTTTTT
TRBD1 TRBJ1-4 NA TRBV4-1 CASSQIIGQAGEKLFF TGCGCCAGCAGCCAAATCATCGGACAGGCGGGTGAAAAACTGTTTTTT
NA TRBJ2-2 NA TRBV7-9 CASTPGGNTGELFF TGTGCCAGCACCCCAGGAGGGAACACCGGGGAGCTGTTTTTT
NA TRBJ2-7 NA TRBV20-1 CSASKDYEQYF TGCAGTGCTAGTAAGGACTACGAGCAGTACTTC
TRBD2 TRBJ2-3 NA TRBV5-5 CASSLQAGGSTSTDTQYF TGTGCCAGCAGCTTACAGGCGGGAGGGTCCACTAGCACAGATACGCAGTATTTT
TRBD1 TRBJ2-3 few TRBV5-1 CASSLGTGAFTDTQYF TGCGCCAGCAGCTTAGGGACAGGGGCCTTCACAGATACGCAGTATTTT
NA TRBJ1-6 NA TRBV27 CASGPGLSTPLHF TGTGCCAGCGGTCCGGGTTTATCTACACCCCTCCACTTT
TRBD2 TRBJ2-7 NA TRBV27 CASSTATSGKSYEQYF TGTGCCAGCAGTACTGCGACTAGCGGGAAGTCCTACGAGCAGTACTTC